This T cell receptor (beta chain) was documented in a study of CD8 T cells in Susac syndrome. Random hexamers served to reverse transcribe roughly 0.45 to 1 ug RNA. By means of immunoSEQ multiplex PCR, TCR beta CDR3 spanning 54 Vbeta and 13 Jbeta underwent amplification. Using its own MiXCR run on the immunoSEQ multiplex PCR reads, TCRdb lists one record per CDR3 protein. The sample records some 170,000 distinct CDR3 sequences, roughly 95% being singletons. This clonotype was recorded only once. From blood CD8+ and CD4+ T cells, the TCR beta chain was sequenced. Stable or active relapsing-remitting multiple sclerosis, untreated and meeting revised McDonald criteria, defined the controls. The CD8+ and CD4+ T cells were negatively isolated, with the TEMRA cells enriched by FACS. V shed 5 bases, J shed 4 bases, and the junction held 11 bases outside the gene matches. This CDR3 has 16 residues. CDR1 and CDR2 (germline): DFQATT, SNEGSKA (reference sequence).

This chain links TRBV20-1 with TRBJ2-1; 10 bases are shared with TRBD2. Material: CD4+ T cells from PBMCs. This TCR came from a human donor with multiple sclerosis. In DNA form, the CDR3 reads TGCAGTGCTGGTGCTAGCGGGAGACGCCCTTACAATGAGCAGTTCTTC. It specifies CSAGASGRRPYNEQFF.